The 26 T cell receptor beta chains below come from one sample, sequenced in a study of immune characterization of retroperitoneal liposarcoma. TCRdb recomputed calls from the PCR reads with MiXCR, one row per CDR3 protein. The sample lists roughly 11,000 distinct CDR3 sequences, around 26% seen once, with around a tenth in the top ten. Material: tumor tissue. These receptors all stem from a female donor with retroperitoneal liposarcoma.

This clonotype appeared many times. The chain combines TRBV6-1 with TRBJ2-1, with D perhaps assigned TRBD1 or TRBD2 (5 bases each). The J call is uncertain, as TRBJ2-7 better fits the DNA end. Germline V CDR1 and CDR2: MNHNS, SASEGT. The CDR3 is 15 residues long. The CDR3: CASSERGTGAYEQYF. DNA for the CDR3: TGTGCCAGCAGTGAAAGGGGAACCGGGGCCTACGAGCAGTACTTC.

There are a few counts of this clonotype. This sequence joins TRBV7-6 and TRBJ2-4; 9 nucleotides align to TRBD2. Looked up from germline, CDR1 is SGHVS and CDR2 is FNYEAQ. The CDR3 is 14 residues long. V was pared by 7 bases and J by 13 bases, with 14 bases of the junction left unmatched. CDR3 in amino acids: CASNMAGGQMTQYF. CDR3 in DNA: TGTGCCAGCAATATGGCGGGAGGGCAAATGACGCAGTACTTC.

This clonotype has just a few counts. The chain carries TRBV27 and TRBJ2-1; TRBD2 might be the D (7 bases). The CDR3 totals 13 residues. Trimming cost V 10 bases and J 6 bases, with 16 bases left between them. CDR1 and CDR2 (germline): MNHEY, SMNVEV (reference sequence). CDR3 residues: CAIWGGPGNEQFF. As DNA, the CDR3 is TGTGCCATTTGGGGGGGCCCTGGCAATGAGCAGTTCTTC.

This clonotype occurred a few times. The rearrangement joins TRBV6-1 to TRBJ1-5, with D possibly being TRBD1 (6 bases). V gave up 6 bases and J gave up 3 bases, with 15 bases separating them. Germline V lookup: CDR1 MNHNS, CDR2 SASEGT. The CDR3 sequence is 15 residues long. CDR3 protein: CASRTGLGDNQPQHF. CDR3 sequence (DNA): TGTGCCAGCAGAACAGGGTTAGGGGACAATCAGCCCCAGCATTTT.

The V call is TRBV11-1, the J call TRBJ2-1, with 10 positions matching TRBD1. This CDR3 region has 18 residues. In germline, CDR1 is SGHAT, CDR2 FQDESV (reference sequence). The trim removed 0 bases at V and 10 bases at J, leaving 15 bases unmatched. The CDR3 bases are TGTGCCAGCAGCTTAGCGTCTTTACCCGGGACAGGGGATTACGAGCAGTTCTTC. As protein: CASSLASLPGTGDYEQFF.

This clonotype appeared a single time. The CDR3 DNA is TGTGCCAGCAGTTACTCGGAGGCCCTCACAGATACGCAGTATTTT. Its protein is CASSYSEALTDTQYF. V usage is TRBV6-6 and J usage is TRBJ2-3; TRBD2 might be the D (5 bases). This CDR3 is built from 15 residues. With 0 bases removed from V and 2 bases from J, the gap between germline ends came to 9 bases. Per germline, CDR1 MNHNY and CDR2 SVGAGI (reference sequence).

This clonotype was counted only a few times. J is TRBJ2-6 and V is TRBV5-6, with unresolved D. V was shortened by 1 base and J by 0 bases, with 5 bases between the two germline ends. Per the germline V gene, CDR1 is SGHDT and CDR2 is YYEEEE. This CDR3 has 15 residues. Written as DNA, the CDR3 is TGTGCCAGCAGCTTGCTGGGCTCTGGGGCCAACGTCCTGACTTTC. It encodes CASSLLGSGANVLTF.

The chain combines TRBV6-4 with TRBJ1-1; D unresolved. Germline V gene data show CDR1 as MRHNA and CDR2 as SNTAGT. Trimming removed 2 bases at V and 5 bases at J, with 24 bases between. The CDR3 is made up of 18 amino acids. For the CDR3, the DNA is TGTGCCAGCAGTGACGCTTCGGGAACTCAAGGTTTTAGGACTGAAGCTTTCTTT. Its translation: CASSDASGTQGFRTEAFF.

Many counts were recorded for this clonotype. V usage is TRBV12-3 or TRBV12-4 and J usage is TRBJ2-7, with D possibly TRBD1 on 7 matching bases. V was clipped by 6 bases and J by 6 bases, with 24 bases between them. The CDR3 extends over 16 amino acids. CDR3 loop: CASRPGKAGGWFEQYF. CDR3 nucleotides: TGTGCCAGCAGGCCGGGAAAGGCAGGGGGGTGGTTCGAGCAGTACTTC.

This clonotype ranks as medium-sized. V gene TRBV6-1 combines with J gene TRBJ2-1; the match to TRBD2 covers 16 bases. CDR1 and CDR2 (germline): MNHNS, SASEGT. Trimming cost V 5 bases and J 7 bases; bases outside gene matches: 8. The CDR3 runs to 17 residues. CDR3 region: CASSLGLAGGPGNEQFF. The CDR3, as DNA: TGTGCCAGCAGTTTGGGACTAGCGGGGGGGCCGGGGAATGAGCAGTTCTTC.

This clonotype was observed at least ten times. The V call is TRBV6-1, the J call TRBJ2-3, with no clear D. Trimming took off 7 bases at V and 2 bases at J, with 13 bases between the two ends. Germline V gene data show CDR1 as MNHNS and CDR2 as SASEGT. This CDR3 comprises 14 residues. DNA for the CDR3: TGTGCCAGCATCCCCGGGTTTTACACAGATACGCAGTATTTT. Protein: CASIPGFYTDTQYF.

The rearrangement uses TRBV12-3 or TRBV12-4 and TRBJ1-1; D is unclear. The CDR3 contains 13 residues. V was clipped by 2 bases and J by 11 bases, with 15 bases between them. The CDR3 sequence is CASSLKGTSMAFF. The CDR3 DNA sequence: TGTGCCAGCAGTTTAAAGGGTACTTCGATGGCTTTCTTT.

The chain has TRBV11-3 and TRBJ2-2; no clear D. CDR1 SGHNT and CDR2 YENEEA come from the germline V gene. CDR3 length: 14 residues. The ends were cut back, 0 bases at V and 5 bases at J, with 7 bases in the middle. CDR3 amino acids: CASSLDRQTGELFF. The CDR3 DNA is TGTGCCAGCAGCTTAGATCGGCAGACCGGGGAGCTGTTTTTT.

The rearrangement links TRBV19 to TRBJ2-7, with D maybe TRBD2 (5 bases). CDR3 length: 11 amino acids. Germline assignment: CDR1 LNHDA and CDR2 SQIVND (reference sequence). Trimming took off 5 bases at V and 3 bases at J, with 5 bases between the two ends. This CDR3 reads CASSGLYEQYF. The CDR3 DNA follows: TGTGCCAGTAGTGGACTCTACGAGCAGTACTTC.

The CDR3, as DNA: TGTGCCAGCAGACTCGACAGGGTTTCTACCGGGGAGCTGTTTTTT. Amino acids: CASRLDRVSTGELFF. The J gene is TRBJ2-2, the V gene TRBV27, with 7 bases matching TRBD1. With 6 bases clipped from V and 5 bases from J, the junction kept 9 bases outside the gene matches. Germline CDR1 reads MNHEY; CDR2 reads SMNVEV (reference sequence). This CDR3 contains 15 residues.

This clonotype was detected a few times. The rearrangement joins TRBV6-6 to TRBJ1-2; 7 bases line up with TRBD1. The V gene's germline CDR1 is MNHNY and CDR2 SVGAGI (reference sequence). The CDR3 consists of 16 residues. The ends lost 6 bases at V and 4 bases at J; junction bases unmatched: 14. The CDR3 loop is CASRPGQQFSSYGYTF. Here the CDR3 DNA reads TGTGCCAGCAGACCGGGACAGCAGTTTTCTTCCTATGGCTACACCTTC.

The chain carries TRBV6-1 and TRBJ2-3; 12 positions match TRBD2. The J call is uncertain, as TRBJ2-7 better fits the DNA end. The CDR3 is 15 amino acids. Germline CDR1 MNHNS, CDR2 SASEGT. For the CDR3, the DNA is TGTGCCAGCAGCCGGACTAGCGGGGTGAACTACGAGCAGTACTTC. Encoded protein: CASSRTSGVNYEQYF.

This clonotype was recorded many times. The rearrangement links TRBV6-1 to TRBJ1-2; tentative D call: TRBD1 (5 bases). Germline V gene sequence: CDR1 MNHNS, CDR2 SASEGT. With 1 base removed from V and 3 bases from J, the gap between germline ends came to 9 bases. This CDR3 is built from 14 residues. The DNA of the CDR3 is TGTGCCAGCAGTGAAGAGGCAGGGCACTATGGCTACACCTTC. Translation gives CASSEEAGHYGYTF.

This clonotype was found a few times. V usage is TRBV10-3 and J usage is TRBJ2-3; 9 bases agree with TRBD2. CDR3 length: 23 residues. Germline loops: CDR1 ENHRY, CDR2 SYGVKD. V dropped 3 bases and J dropped 2; count of bases not matched to a gene: 27. CDR3 in amino acids: CAISDPPEGAASSGASFTDTQYF. CDR3 in DNA: TGTGCCATCAGTGATCCCCCCGAGGGGGCCGCCTCTAGCGGGGCTAGCTTCACAGATACGCAGTATTTT.

By share of the sample, this clonotype is medium-sized (0.01 to 0.1%). The chain uses TRBV7-8 and TRBJ2-1, with D perhaps matching TRBD1 (6 bases). Germline CDR1 and CDR2: SGHVS and FQNEAQ. CDR3 length equals 17 residues. V gave up 4 bases and J gave up 7 bases, with 23 bases separating them. As DNA, the CDR3 is TGTGCCAGCAGCTCCCTAGGGGGTGTAGGACGCAGGAATGAGCAGTTCTTC. Protein sequence: CASSSLGGVGRRNEQFF.

Relative to its sample, this clonotype is medium-sized (0.01 to 0.1%). V is TRBV6-1 and J is TRBJ2-5; maybe TRBD1 (5 bases). The V end lost 10 bases, the J end lost 2 bases, and 14 bases lay between the germline ends. The CDR3 consists of 13 residues. Germline loops: CDR1 MNHNS, CDR2 SASEGT. The CDR3 bases are TGTGCCAACCGACAGTACCCACAAGAGACCCAGTACTTC. Protein: CANRQYPQETQYF.

This clonotype was seen more than once but under ten times. CDR3 coding DNA: TGTGCCAGCAGTGATGAAGGAGCCTCCCCGAGGACGCAGTATTTT. As protein: CASSDEGASPRTQYF. The J gene is TRBJ2-3, the V gene TRBV6-1; D gene unclear. This CDR3 spans 15 amino acids. Germline V gene lookup returns CDR1 MNHNS and CDR2 SASEGT. The V and J ends lost 3 bases and 9 bases respectively, with 19 bases between them.

This clonotype was observed a few times. The genes are TRBV10-1 and TRBJ2-3; 8 nucleotides agree with TRBD1. This CDR3 comprises 13 residues. CDR1 WNHNN and CDR2 SYGVQD come from the germline V gene (reference sequence). V lost 5 bases to trimming and J lost 4 bases; unmatched junction nucleotides: 2. CDR3 coding DNA: TGCGCCAGCAGTCGGACAGGGCCAGATACGCAGTATTTT. Its protein product is CASSRTGPDTQYF.

In its sample, this clonotype is medium-sized. The V call is TRBV12-3 or TRBV12-4, the J call TRBJ2-5, with 7 bases fitting TRBD1. This CDR3 has 14 residues. Germline trimming cut 3 bases from V and 1 base from J; bases unmatched to any gene: 2. The CDR3 coding sequence is TGTGCCAGCAGTTTGGGGACAGTCCAAGAGACCCAGTACTTC. Its protein product is CASSLGTVQETQYF.

This chain joins TRBV7-4 and TRBJ2-5; 10 bases fit TRBD2. Unmatched junction bases numbered 5, after V lost 3 bases and J lost 1 base. The length of the CDR3 is 16 residues. Germline loops: CDR1 SGHVT, CDR2 SQSDAQ. The CDR3 bases are TGTGCCAGCAGCTTGGGTAGCGGGAGGCGCCAAGAGACCCAGTACTTC. As protein: CASSLGSGRRQETQYF.

This chain uses TRBV10-2 with TRBJ2-5, with 7 positions matching TRBD1. Trimming took 0 bases from V and 11 from J; bases not matched to a gene: 6. Germline assignment: CDR1 WSHSY and CDR2 SAAADI. The CDR3 contains 13 residues. The CDR3 is CASSESRGLEQYF. Written as DNA, the CDR3 is TGCGCCAGCAGTGAGTCGAGGGGGCTTGAGCAGTACTTC.